This TCR beta chain was captured in a study of blood T cell repertoires in COVID-19 (dated by TCRdb to about 2020). About the full investigation: Samples covering the acute and convalescent phases of COVID-19 were provided by collaborators in the United States, Italy and Spain. The material from the prospective study consisted of cDNA or gDNA derived from T cells, B-cell-depleted T cells, or PBMCs. Deeply sampled blood TCRbeta repertoires from subjects exposed to, actively infected with, or recovered from COVID-19 were included in the dataset. The repertoires were made available in a free public database intended to serve as a resource for research on the immune response to SARS-CoV-2. The samples were drawn from two sources: the first 160 participants of the ongoing ImmuneRACE study, and fewer than 1,500 subjects contributed by 6 global collaborators. The sample metadata nearly always contained a de-identified subject ID, COVID-19 status, age in years and sex. Where HLA class I and class II types were available, the types were taken from metadata supplied by the sample provider, not from assay-based typing.

TCRbeta CDR3 regions were amplified from genomic DNA by means of the immunoSEQ Assay, a bias-controlled multiplex PCR. The paper's data handling went like this. Within the assay, amplification of reference gene primers was used to estimate how many nucleated cells each sample contained. Sequence reads were collapsed and filtered to measure the absolute abundance of every unique TCRbeta CDR3 rearrangement. For each sample, productive Simpson clonality was calculated as the square root of Simpson's diversity index over productive rearrangements. The table comes from immuneACCESS by way of TCRdb, which keeps in-frame sequences with V and J called. Part of the clones is missing from these tables; in studies checked, under half for an unresolved V gene and the rest for unknown reasons. The V and J calls and clone size were taken over from that table, and D and trimming were inferred from the DNA. This sample gives 200,000 or so clones in total; 84% of them show up just once. In total, the top ten clones hold 2% to 2.5% of the sample.

A second Seattle source provided samples from volunteer blood donors who had recovered from COVID-19. Collaborating institutions collected whole blood in K2EDTA tubes following their own protocols. Collaborator samples were shipped for TCRbeta analysis as frozen whole blood, isolated PBMCs, or DNA extracted from either sample type. This clone was seen a single time. The target of this receptor is not known. Base qualities are not recorded, but no much larger clone differs from it by a single base. Points the paper makes about the study in general: How much clinical and demographic metadata was included differed by source and by participant, and the metadata was provided uncurated.

This TCR was recovered from a man in his forties or fifties who had recovered from COVID-19. The specimen sequenced was peripheral blood.

The sequence in DNA is TGTGCCAGCTCCGCCCGATTTAGCTCCTACGAGCAGTACTTC. It translates as CASSARFSSYEQYF. The chain is encoded by TRBV18 joined to TRBJ2-7; there is no confident call for the D gene. Between the V and J ends, shortened by 6 bases and 0 bases respectively, the junction contains 12 bases. The CDR3 measures 14 amino acids from cysteine to phenylalanine. Only the CDR3 region is kept as DNA, spanning 42 bases read in frame from base 1. The germline V gene provides CDR1 KGHSH and CDR2 LQKENI.